The subject of this entry is one T cell receptor (beta chain). The antigen is unknown. This record comes from a study of T cell responses to AZD1222 COVID-19 vaccine. Trimming took 6 bases from V and 1 from J, leaving 15 bases between them. The length of the CDR3 is 15 residues. Germline-derived CDR1 and CDR2 are MDHEN and SYDVKM. Profiled with immunoSEQ multiplex PCR; TCRdb holds only in-frame clones, not every one. Of tens of thousands of clones detected, approximately 90% appear once; the ten largest clones hold around 30%. Study-level points and caveats: Sampling that yielded the repertoires occurred only after the peak T cell response. In a largely white British group with more females than males, clonal diversity was possibly underestimated. Reportedly, nearly half of unique spike TCRs recognized epitopes outside B.1.351/B.1.1.7 mutations. Spike-wide coverage was observed for vaccine-associated CD4 TCRs, with dominant responses at 160-218 and 743-854.

The rearrangement uses TRBV28 and TRBJ1-2; no definite D call. The source material was peripheral blood, sampled 28 days after the second AZD1222 dose. The receptor was derived from an adult who received the AZD1222 COVID-19 vaccine. CDR3 in DNA: TGTGCCAGCAGCCGTACAAGGACCTTTAACTATGGCTACACCTTC. It is translated as CASSRTRTFNYGYTF.